The 2 T cell receptor beta chains below all came from one sample that was sequenced in a study of shared clonotypes between healthy human individuals. Repertoires were generated with immunoSEQ multiplex PCR, while TCRdb's copy carries only in-frame clones and drops some. Here the sample spans 560,000 or so clones, about 96% being singletons. Naive-designated CD8 cells lacked CD45RO, were positively enriched for CCR7, and omitted terminally differentiated effector memory CD45RA+ cells. Sequenced material: naive CD8+ T cells sorted from blood. The receptors were sampled from a woman in her twenties or thirties in good health.

This chain joins TRBV19 and TRBJ2-2; D ambiguous. Germline V lookup: CDR1 LNHDA, CDR2 SQIVND (reference sequence). The V end was cut by 6 bases, the J end by 6 bases, with 17 bases between. The CDR3 consists of 15 residues. The CDR3 DNA reads TGTGCCAGTAGGGTCTTGGAAGCGTTGGCCGGGGAGCTGTTTTTT. Its protein is CASRVLEALAGELFF.

Comments on this clone: The germline gene is not matched at one end of the junction; a read error may be the cause. J is TRBJ2-1 and V is TRBV6-5; D gene uncertain. Germline CDR1 reads MNHEY; CDR2 reads SVGAGI. This CDR3 has 13 residues. The CDR3 DNA follows: TGTGCCAGCAGTTACTCGAGTCAGTTGATGATAGTCTTC. The encoded protein is CASSYSSQLMIVF.